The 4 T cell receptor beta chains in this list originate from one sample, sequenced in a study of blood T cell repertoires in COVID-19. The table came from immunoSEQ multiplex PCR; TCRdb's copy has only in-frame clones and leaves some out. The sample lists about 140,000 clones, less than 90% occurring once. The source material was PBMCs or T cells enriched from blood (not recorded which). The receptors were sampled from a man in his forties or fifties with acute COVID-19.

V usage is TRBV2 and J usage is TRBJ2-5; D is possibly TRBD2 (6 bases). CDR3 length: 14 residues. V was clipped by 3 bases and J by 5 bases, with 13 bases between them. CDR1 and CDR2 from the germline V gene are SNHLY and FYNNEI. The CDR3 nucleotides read TGTGCCAGCAGTGAGACGGGTGGGGGGGAGACCCAGTACTTC. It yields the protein CASSETGGGETQYF.

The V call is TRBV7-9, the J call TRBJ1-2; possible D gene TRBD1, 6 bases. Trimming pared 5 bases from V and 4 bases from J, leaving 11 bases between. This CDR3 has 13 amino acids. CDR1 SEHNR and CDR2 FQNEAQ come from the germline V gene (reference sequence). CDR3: CASSPGTTYGYTF. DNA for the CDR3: TGTGCCAGCAGCCCCGGGACAACCTATGGCTACACCTTC. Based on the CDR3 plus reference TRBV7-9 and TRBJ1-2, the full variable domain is DTGVSQNPRHKITKRGQNVTFRCDPISEHNRLYWYRQTLGQGPEFLTYFQNEAQLEKSRLLSDRFSAERPKGSFSTLEIQRTEQGDSAMYLCASSPGTTYGYTFGSGTRLTVV.

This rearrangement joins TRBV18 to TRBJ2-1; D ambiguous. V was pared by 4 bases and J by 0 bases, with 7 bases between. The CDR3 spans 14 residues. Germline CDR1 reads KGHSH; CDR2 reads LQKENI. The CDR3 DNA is TGTGCCAGCTCACTCACAACCTCCTACAATGAGCAGTTCTTC. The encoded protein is CASSLTTSYNEQFF.

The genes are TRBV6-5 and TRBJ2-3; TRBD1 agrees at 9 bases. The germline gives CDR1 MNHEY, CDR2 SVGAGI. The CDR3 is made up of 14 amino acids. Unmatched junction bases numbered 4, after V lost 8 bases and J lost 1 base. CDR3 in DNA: TGTGCCAGCCGAACAGGGGGCGGCACAGATACGCAGTATTTT. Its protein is CASRTGGGTDTQYF.